The clone carrying this T cell receptor (beta chain) was observed a handful of times. Its cognate antigen is unknown. The germline V gene encodes CDR1 SGHDN and CDR2 FVKESK. V trimming: 4 bases; J trimming: 2 bases; junction bases outside the gene matches: 10. There are 16 residues in the CDR3. The data stem from a study of T-cell reconstitution after alpha-beta-depleted transplantation in children. Broader study findings: After transplant, at about two months, alpha-beta T cells were reportedly derived from several hundred expanded graft clones. Newly made T cells mostly supplied T-cell counts and diversity one year after transplant. Where some patients showed high TCRbeta diversity at day 60, it came from recipient T cells and thymic progenitors that had survived.

Unique molecular identifiers were incorporated into the prepared TCRbeta library. Via MiXCR, TCRdb re-called the PCR reads, giving one row per CDR3 protein. The sample includes hundreds of thousands of distinct CDR3 sequences, approximately 14% seen only once; the top ten take around 0.8%. Here the sequenced sample was PBMCs, taken before TCRalphabeta/CD19-depleted stem cell transplant. This TCR came from a girl aged 2-10 years with congenital amegakaryocytic thrombocytopenia, due to receive a stem cell transplant. This chain joins TRBV14 and TRBJ2-7; TRBD1 matches 8 bases. The CDR3 DNA sequence: TGTGCCAGCAGCCTAAAGGTTGGGACAGGACCCTACGAGCAGTACTTC. Amino acids: CASSLKVGTGPYEQYF.